The 21 T cell receptor beta chains presented below share a single source sample, sequenced in a study of regulatory T cells in long-lasting Graves disease. Time point defined: newly diagnosed GD, antithyroid drugs for less than 3 months. The TCR library was made from RNA that had been extracted from PBMCs in TRIzol. Combining iRepertoire HTBI primers with Arm-PCR of CDR3 regions, the authors built TCR beta libraries. A single record per CDR3 protein comes from TCRdb applying MiXCR to the multiplex PCR reads. The sample consists of 350,000 to 450,000 distinct CDR3 sequences, 15% of them appearing once. The sample was also reused in another study, on T cells in Graves' hyperthyroidism and ophthalmopathy.

Sequences were derived from peripheral blood mononuclear cells (PBMCs), sampled at new diagnosis, from a patient treated with antithyroid drugs. Every receptor here comes from a woman between 35 and 50 years old with Graves disease.

In the case of this clonotype: A read error may account for a junction end that differs from germline. This chain links TRBV28 with TRBJ1-1; tentative D call: TRBD1 (6 bases). The CDR3 extends over 12 amino acids. Germline values: CDR1 MDHEN, CDR2 SYDVKM. The CDR3 coding sequence is TGTGTCAGCAGGGGAAGTAACACTGAAGCTTTCTTT. Residues: CVSRGSNTEAFF.

The table lists this clonotype with a few counts. The V and J genes are TRBV20-1 and TRBJ2-5, with 13 nucleotides matching TRBD2. J was trimmed by 5 bases and V by 5 bases; bases with no gene match: 11. This CDR3 region has 16 residues. The germline CDR1 and CDR2 sequences are DFQATT and SNEGSKA (reference sequence). CDR3 DNA sequence: TGCAGTGCTGCTGTAGGACTAGCGGGAGTAAGCGAGACCCAGTACTTC. This sequence encodes CSAAVGLAGVSETQYF.

This clonotype was picked up many times. The gene calls are TRBV28 and TRBJ2-3; D not resolved. CDR3 size: 16 residues. Germline CDR1 reads MDHEN; CDR2 reads SYDVKM. Trimming shortened V by 6 bases and J by 2 bases, and 18 bases separated the two germline ends. The CDR3 region is CASSTNLGPYTDTQYF. DNA of the CDR3: TGTGCCAGCAGCACCAACCTCGGACCCTACACAGATACGCAGTATTTT.

This clonotype showed up many times. CDR3 loop: CASSFRVNTEAFF. The CDR3 nucleotides are TGTGCCAGCAGTTTCAGGGTAAACACTGAAGCTTTCTTT. The gene calls are TRBV28 and TRBJ1-1, with D perhaps TRBD1 (5 bases). Per the germline V gene, CDR1 is MDHEN and CDR2 is SYDVKM. The V end lost 3 bases, the J end lost 2 bases, and 7 bases lay between the germline ends. The CDR3 loop spans 13 amino acids.

This clonotype occurred a few times. The chain links TRBV7-8 to TRBJ2-1, with 7 bases lining up with TRBD2. The CDR3 runs to 14 residues. The germline V gene has CDR1 SGHVS and CDR2 FQNEAQ. V dropped 5 bases and J dropped 9; count of bases not matched to a gene: 10. This chain's CDR3 is CASSQDRGVPEQFF. The CDR3, as DNA: TGTGCCAGCAGCCAAGATCGGGGGGTTCCTGAGCAGTTCTTC.

This clonotype was counted at least ten times. This chain joins TRBV10-3 and TRBJ2-3; a possible D gene is TRBD1 (6 bases). The length of the CDR3 is 15 residues. V lost 6 bases and J lost 4, with 17 bases in between. CDR1 and CDR2 (germline): ENHRY, SYGVKD. CDR3 bases: TGTGCCATCAGGGAACAGGGCCCAGCCTCAGATACGCAGTATTTT. Amino acid sequence: CAIREQGPASDTQYF.

The chain employs TRBV7-2 and TRBJ2-6, with TRBD1 identical over 8 bases. Trimming took 5 bases from V and 1 from J; bases not matched to a gene: 13. Germline V gives CDR1 SGHTA, CDR2 FQGNSA. The CDR3 is made up of 19 amino acids. The CDR3 nucleotides read TGTGCCAGCAGCACCTTTCTGACAGGGGATGTGTCTGGGGCCAACGTCCTGACTTTC. Translating gives CASSTFLTGDVSGANVLTF.

The chain recombines TRBV30 with TRBJ2-7; D unresolved. Germline V CDR1 and CDR2: GTSNPN, SVGIG (reference sequence). Trimming left V 2 bases short and J 6 bases short, with 14 bases between. This CDR3 contains 13 residues. CDR3 amino acids: CAWSLRLVSEQYF. The DNA of the CDR3 is TGTGCCTGGAGTCTGCGGCTCGTGTCCGAGCAGTACTTC.

In this sample, this clonotype turned up many times. The chain links TRBV20-1 to TRBJ2-1, with TRBD2 identical over 7 bases. The CDR3 sequence is 17 residues long. The germline V gene encodes CDR1 DFQATT and CDR2 SNEGSKA (reference sequence). V lost 0 bases, J lost 4 bases, and 12 bases stayed unmatched. Here the CDR3 reads CSARDTAGVGYYNEQFF. DNA for the CDR3: TGCAGTGCTAGAGATACTGCGGGAGTGGGCTATTACAATGAGCAGTTCTTC.

This clonotype has at least ten counts. This chain links TRBV11-3 with TRBJ2-3, with 13 nucleotides matching TRBD2. This CDR3 contains 18 residues. In germline, CDR1 is SGHNT, CDR2 YENEEA. V lost 0 bases, J lost 4 bases, and 7 bases stayed unmatched. DNA for the CDR3: TGTGCCAGCAGCTTAGATCGTACTAGCGGGAGGGGTGCAGATACGCAGTATTTT. Its translation: CASSLDRTSGRGADTQYF.

This clonotype was observed at least ten times. This sequence joins TRBV19 and TRBJ2-1; a weak D match, TRBD1 (6 bases). The V end was cut by 5 bases, the J end by 5 bases, with 16 bases between. The CDR3 is 15 amino acids. Germline V CDR1 and CDR2: LNHDA, SQIVND (reference sequence). The CDR3 DNA follows: TGTGCCAGTAGTCCTTATGGGACACCCGACAATGAGCAGTTCTTC. Residues: CASSPYGTPDNEQFF.

There are many counts of this clonotype. V and J are TRBV10-2 and TRBJ2-7, with unresolved D. V lost 2 bases and J 3 bases, leaving 11 bases between the germline ends. The germline V gene has CDR1 WSHSY and CDR2 SAAADI. CDR3 size: 14 residues. The DNA for the CDR3 is TGCGCCAGCAGTGAGGCCCTACAACGCTACGAGCAGTACTTC. It translates to CASSEALQRYEQYF.

This clonotype was observed a handful of times. A much larger clone lies one base from this, so it may be a read error. V is TRBV6-1 and J is TRBJ2-6; D unclear. Germline V lookup: CDR1 MNHNS, CDR2 SASEGT. CDR3 length equals 13 residues. V lost 6 bases to trimming and J lost 2 bases, with 5 bases between them. This CDR3 is CASRFPGANVLTF. The CDR3 bases are TGTGCCAGCAGGTTTCCTGGGGCCAACGTCCTGACTTTC.

This clonotype was recorded many times. The chain uses TRBV18 and TRBJ1-5; D remains unclear. V was cut by 4 bases and J by 1 base, with 11 bases left in between. Germline CDR1 KGHSH, CDR2 LQKENI. The CDR3 totals 15 residues. The CDR3 spells CASSLKVGSNQPQHF. The CDR3 region has the DNA TGTGCCAGCTCACTTAAGGTGGGGAGCAATCAGCCCCAGCATTTT. Complete variable domain (other parts from reference TRBV18 and TRBJ1-5): NAGVMQNPRHLVRRRGQEARLRCSPMKGHSHVYWYRQLPEEGLKFMVYLQKENIIDESGMPKERFSAEFPKEGPSILRIQQVVRGDSAAYFCASSLKVGSNQPQHFGDGTRLSIL.

The chain links TRBV6-1 to TRBJ2-2; weak D call: TRBD2 (5 bases). The CDR3 length is 15 residues. CDR1 and CDR2 from the germline V gene are MNHNS and SASEGT. V was shortened by 7 bases and J by 8 bases, with 20 bases between the two germline ends. The CDR3 DNA reads as TGTGCCAGCACCCCAGTTAGATATGGAGGTGGGGAGCTGTTTTTT. Amino acid sequence: CASTPVRYGGGELFF.

This clonotype was detected ten times or more. CDR3 loop: CASSADREPSTDTQYF. DNA for the CDR3: TGTGCCAGCAGTGCGGACAGGGAGCCAAGCACAGATACGCAGTATTTT. The chain couples TRBV28 to TRBJ2-3; 8 bases fit TRBD1. The V gene's germline CDR1 is MDHEN and CDR2 SYDVKM. J gave up 0 bases and V 5 bases, and 7 bases lay outside the gene matches. The CDR3 totals 16 residues.

At least ten counts were recorded for this clonotype. The V gene is TRBV4-1, the J gene TRBJ2-2; 7 bases line up with TRBD1. V lost 1 base and J lost 5; bases outside the gene matches: 10. Germline-derived CDR1 and CDR2 are MGHRA and YSYEKL. This CDR3 comprises 17 residues. As DNA, the CDR3 is TGCGCCAGCAGCCAAGGGGCAAGGACAGGCGGGACCGGGGAGCTGTTTTTT. Translation gives CASSQGARTGGTGELFF.

This chain links TRBV12-3 or TRBV12-4 with TRBJ2-7; D perhaps matches TRBD1 (7 bases). The CDR3 is 14 residues long. V was trimmed by 3 bases and J by 3 bases, leaving 12 bases between them. CDR3 region: CASSFQGGRYEQYF. CDR3 sequence (DNA): TGTGCCAGCAGTTTTCAGGGGGGCCGCTACGAGCAGTACTTC.

The table lists this clonotype with many counts. The chain combines TRBV12-3 or TRBV12-4 with TRBJ1-3; 11 nucleotides match TRBD1. Germline trimming cut 5 bases from V and 1 base from J; bases unmatched to any gene: 19. The CDR3 is 21 amino acids. The CDR3 here is CASSTRRGFGTGGKSGNTIYF. For the CDR3, the DNA is TGTGCCAGCAGTACCCGCCGGGGGTTTGGGACAGGGGGAAAATCTGGAAACACCATATATTTT.

As to this clonotype: This may be a read error, as it is one base from a much larger clone. The chain carries TRBV2 and TRBJ2-2; D unresolved. Trimming left V 8 bases short and J 7 bases short, with 11 bases between. The length of the CDR3 is 12 residues. The germline CDR1 and CDR2 sequences are SNHLY and FYNNEI. The CDR3 reads CASGSPGGELFF. CDR3 bases: TGTGCCAGCGGGTCTCCAGGCGGGGAGCTGTTTTTT.

This clonotype was observed many times. This chain links TRBV20-1 with TRBJ2-1; D is perhaps TRBD1 or TRBD2 (5 bases each). CDR3 size: 18 residues. Germline V CDR1 and CDR2: DFQATT, SNEGSKA (reference sequence). Trimming cost V 0 bases and J 2 bases, with 20 bases left between them. The CDR3 loop is CSARDNLVTGPTYNEQFF. For the CDR3, the DNA is TGCAGTGCTAGAGATAATTTAGTAACGGGACCGACCTACAATGAGCAGTTCTTC.